A single sample gave rise to the 10 T cell receptor beta chains below, sequenced in a study of Graves' ophthalmopathy and Graves' hyperthyroidism. The TCR beta CDR3 regions underwent amplification from RNA transcripts. Second-round multiplex PCR came after first-round RT-PCR with HTBI primers. TCRdb ran MiXCR on the multiplex PCR reads and lists one entry per CDR3 protein. Among more than 1,000,000 distinct CDR3 sequences listed, about 36% were seen once. Material: peripheral blood or thyroid tissue (not recorded which). These receptors all stem from an adult man with Graves' hyperthyroidism.

This clonotype was picked up a small number of times. The chain has TRBV29-1 and TRBJ2-3, with D perhaps being TRBD1 or TRBD2 (6 bases each). Germline V gene data show CDR1 as SQVTM and CDR2 as ANQGSEA. This CDR3 spans 12 amino acids. V gave up 8 bases and J gave up 5 bases, with 14 bases separating them. The CDR3 DNA reads as TGCAGCAAGATAGGAGGGGGAGATACGCAGTATTTT. Its protein product is CSKIGGGDTQYF.

This clonotype was observed a few times. The chain carries TRBV27 and TRBJ1-5; D gene ambiguous. Germline loops: CDR1 MNHEY, CDR2 SMNVEV (reference sequence). V was trimmed by 6 bases and J by 0 bases, leaving 12 bases between them. There are 15 residues in the CDR3. The CDR3 loop is CASSPEGYSNQPQHF. In DNA form, the CDR3 reads TGTGCCAGCAGCCCTGAGGGATATAGCAATCAGCCCCAGCATTTT.

A word on this clonotype: A read error is possible here, since a much larger clone lies one base away. This chain links TRBV29-1 with TRBJ2-2; a weak D match, TRBD2 (5 bases). Germline V gives CDR1 SQVTM, CDR2 ANQGSEA. The CDR3 length is 15 residues. CDR3 sequence reads: CSVDLARVGTGELLF. CDR3 in DNA: TGCAGCGTTGACTTGGCGCGGGTTGGCACCGGGGAGCTGCTTTTT.

This clonotype has only a few counts. The rearrangement joins TRBV12-3 or TRBV12-4 to TRBJ2-5; maybe TRBD1 (6 bases). This CDR3 has 14 residues. The V end was cut by 9 bases, the J end by 3 bases, with 17 bases between. The CDR3 DNA reads TGTGCCAGACCAAGTCGAGACAGGAAAGAGACCCAGTACTTC. Translation: CARPSRDRKETQYF.

This clonotype was recorded at least ten times. The chain joins TRBV7-8 to TRBJ2-5; 7 bases are shared with TRBD1. Germline V gives CDR1 SGHVS, CDR2 FQNEAQ. V lost 2 bases and J lost 6; bases outside the gene matches: 9. This CDR3 spans 15 amino acids. The CDR3 nucleotides are TGTGCCAGCAGCTTATCAGAGACAGGGAAGAAGACCCAGTACTTC. It encodes CASSLSETGKKTQYF. Full variable domain (rest looked up from reference TRBV7-8 and TRBJ2-5): GAGVSQSPRYKVAKRGQDVALRCDPISGHVSLFWYQQALGQGPEFLTYFQNEAQLDKSGLPSDRFFAERPEGSVSTLKIQRTQQEDSAVYLCASSLSETGKKTQYFGPGTRLLVL.

This clonotype has at least ten counts. The V and J genes are TRBV7-9 and TRBJ1-1; D not certain. This CDR3 comprises 12 residues. The germline gives CDR1 SEHNR, CDR2 FQNEAQ (reference sequence). Trimming shortened V by 4 bases and J by 6 bases, and 9 bases separated the two germline ends. The CDR3 region has the DNA TGTGCCAGCAGCTCTGGTGGGCCTGAAGCTTTCTTT. This encodes CASSSGGPEAFF.

The chain uses TRBV2 and TRBJ1-2; D is possibly TRBD1 (5 bases). The ends were cut back, 0 bases at V and 7 bases at J, with 15 bases in the middle. This CDR3 has 15 residues. CDR1 is SNHLY, CDR2 FYNNEI, per germline. This chain's CDR3 is CASSEALRQGGGYTF. CDR3 in DNA: TGTGCCAGCAGTGAAGCGCTAAGGCAGGGCGGTGGCTACACCTTC.

The chain has TRBV12-3 or TRBV12-4 and TRBJ2-7; D might be TRBD2 (6 bases). The CDR3 is made up of 14 amino acids. V was shortened by 6 bases and J by 7 bases, with 19 bases between the two germline ends. In DNA form, the CDR3 reads TGTGCCAGCAGCCCAAGAAATAGCGCGGGAGAGCAGTACTTC. Translated: CASSPRNSAGEQYF.

This clonotype came up many times. V gene TRBV7-8 combines with J gene TRBJ2-5; 13 bases match TRBD2. Germline V gene lookup returns CDR1 SGHVS and CDR2 FQNEAQ. This CDR3 is built from 14 residues. The trim removed 4 bases at V and 5 bases at J, leaving 1 base unmatched. The CDR3 DNA is TGTGCCAGCAGCTCGACTAGCGGGGGGGAGACCCAGTACTTC. Translation gives CASSSTSGGETQYF.

This clonotype was picked up many times. The chain has TRBV15 and TRBJ2-2, with TRBD1 as a possible D gene (5 bases). CDR3 length: 17 residues. The V and J ends lost 0 bases and 0 bases respectively, with 11 bases between them. In germline, CDR1 is LNHNV, CDR2 YYDKDF (reference sequence). The CDR3 DNA follows: TGTGCCACCAGCAGAGATGAAGGACACCCGAACACCGGGGAGCTGTTTTTT. Its protein is CATSRDEGHPNTGELFF. Based on the CDR3 plus reference TRBV15 and TRBJ2-2, the full variable domain is DAMVIQNPRYQVTQFGKPVTLSCSQTLNHNVMYWYQQKSSQAPKLLFHYYDKDFNNEADTPDNFQSRRPNTSFCFLDIRSPGLGDTAMYLCATSRDEGHPNTGELFFGEGSRLTVL.